Included here is one T cell receptor beta chain sequence, with context. Germline V lookup: CDR1 MNHEY, CDR2 SMNVEV (reference sequence). The V segment lost 3 bases and the J segment 2 bases; nucleotides outside the gene matches: 12. The CDR3 totals 18 residues. The data were taken from a study of T-cell reconstitution after alpha-beta-depleted transplantation in children. Preparation of the TCRbeta library was carried out with unique molecular identifiers. TCRdb recomputed calls from the PCR reads with MiXCR, one row per CDR3 protein. The data hold around 400,000 distinct CDR3 sequences, with under 13% observed a single time.

Sample: PBMCs from the stem cell graft donor, taken from the stem cell graft. The sequence derives from a human donor who donated a stem cell graft to a child with acute myeloid leukemia. V gene TRBV27 combines with J gene TRBJ2-3; 9 bases match TRBD1. CDR3 in DNA: TGTGCCAGCAGTTTCGGGACAGGGATACTGGGGAACACAGATACGCAGTATTTT. It yields the protein CASSFGTGILGNTDTQYF.